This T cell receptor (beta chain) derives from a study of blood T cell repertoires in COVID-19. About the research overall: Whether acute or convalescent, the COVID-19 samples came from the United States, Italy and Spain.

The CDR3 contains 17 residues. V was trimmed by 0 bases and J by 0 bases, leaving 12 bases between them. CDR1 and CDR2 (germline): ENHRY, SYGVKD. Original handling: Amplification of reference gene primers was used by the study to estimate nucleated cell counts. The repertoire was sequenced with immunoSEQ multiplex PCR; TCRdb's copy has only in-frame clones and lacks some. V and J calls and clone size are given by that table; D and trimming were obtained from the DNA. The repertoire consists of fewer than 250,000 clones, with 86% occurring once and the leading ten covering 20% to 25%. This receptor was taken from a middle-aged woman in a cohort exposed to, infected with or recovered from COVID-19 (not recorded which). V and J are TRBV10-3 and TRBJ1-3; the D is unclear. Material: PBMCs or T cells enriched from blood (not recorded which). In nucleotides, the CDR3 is TGTGCCATCAGTGAGTCTAGGAGGTGGGACTCTGGAAACACCATATATTTT. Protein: CAISESRRWDSGNTIYF.